The sequence of this T cell receptor beta chain was determined in a study of blood T cell repertoires in COVID-19. Looking at the study overall: Samples taken during acute and convalescent COVID-19 were collected in the United States, Italy and Spain.

Authors' data handling: It was from reference gene primer amplification that nucleated cell counts were estimated. Clones were read by immunoSEQ multiplex PCR, and TCRdb kept only the in-frame ones, dropping some. V and J calls and clone size are given by that table; D and trimming were obtained from the DNA. The sample lists about 130,000 clones; 84% were seen once. This clone showed up just a few times. The CDR3 extends over 16 amino acids. Germline V gives CDR1 SGDLS, CDR2 YYNGEE. V lost 0 bases, J lost 0 bases, and 10 bases lay in between. The clonotype originates from a woman aged 30 to 39 who had recovered from COVID-19. V gene TRBV9 combines with J gene TRBJ1-3; no definite D call. Sequenced sample: peripheral blood. The CDR3 loop is CASSVGVGGSGNTIYF. The CDR3 DNA reads TGTGCCAGCAGCGTAGGGGTAGGCGGCTCTGGAAACACCATATATTTT. Full variable domain (missing parts from reference TRBV9 and TRBJ1-3): DSGVTQTPKHLITATGQRVTLRCSPRSGDLSVYWYQQSLDQGLQFLIQYYNGEERAKGNILERFSAQQFPDLHSELNLSSLELGDSALYFCASSVGVGGSGNTIYFGEGSWLTVV.